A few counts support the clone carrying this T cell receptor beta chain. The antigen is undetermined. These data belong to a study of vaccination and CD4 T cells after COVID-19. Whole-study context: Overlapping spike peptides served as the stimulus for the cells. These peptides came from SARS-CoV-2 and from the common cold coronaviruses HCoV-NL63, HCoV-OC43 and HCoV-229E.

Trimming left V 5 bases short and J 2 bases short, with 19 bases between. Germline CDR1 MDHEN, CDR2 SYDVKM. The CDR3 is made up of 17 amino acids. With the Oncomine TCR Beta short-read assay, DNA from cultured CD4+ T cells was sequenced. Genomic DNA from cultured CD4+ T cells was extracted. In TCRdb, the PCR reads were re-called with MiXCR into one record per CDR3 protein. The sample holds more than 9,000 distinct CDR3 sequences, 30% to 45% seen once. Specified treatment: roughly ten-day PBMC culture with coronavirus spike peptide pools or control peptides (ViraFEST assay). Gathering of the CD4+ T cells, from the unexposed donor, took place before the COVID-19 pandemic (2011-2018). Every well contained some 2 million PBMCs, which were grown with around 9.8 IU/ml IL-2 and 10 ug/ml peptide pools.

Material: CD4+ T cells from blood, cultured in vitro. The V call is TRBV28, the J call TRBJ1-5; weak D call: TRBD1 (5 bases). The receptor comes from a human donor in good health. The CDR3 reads CASSPTDSFFGNQPQHF. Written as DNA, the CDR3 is TGTGCCAGCAGTCCAACAGACAGCTTCTTCGGCAATCAGCCCCAGCATTTT.